Below, one T cell receptor beta chain is given with its context. Its matching antigen is unknown. Assay used: immunoSEQ multiplex PCR; TCRdb lists only in-frame clones, some missing. The sample includes 100,000 or so clones, 80% to 90% of them seen just once. The source of the sample is a study of OX40 agonist ivuxolimab in advanced cancers. Across the study: In three patients, partial responses were observed, one with hepatocellular carcinoma and two with cutaneous melanoma.

The CDR3 spans 15 residues. Trimming took 1 base from V and 5 from J; bases not matched to a gene: 7. CDR1 SGHDN and CDR2 FVKESK come from the germline V gene. Regarding the study as a whole: On average, CD8+ T cells showed a greater number of expanded clones than CD4+. Dosing at 0.1 to 3.0 mg/kg was accompanied by clonal expansion of CD4+ and CD8+ blood T cells by week 6.

Any history of autoimmune disease or systemic immunosuppression disqualified patients. The source material was CD4+ or CD8+ T cells sorted from blood, sampled in a trial of the OX40 agonist ivuxolimab. This receptor was taken from an adult with an advanced solid tumor such as melanoma, head and neck, liver or kidney cancer. This chain uses TRBV14 with TRBJ1-2; 7 nucleotides match TRBD1. The CDR3 nucleotides read TGTGCCAGCAGCCAAGTCATAGGGGGCTATTATGGCTACACCTTC. This gives the protein CASSQVIGGYYGYTF.